This T cell receptor beta chain appears in the sequencing data of a study of blood T cell repertoires in COVID-19. About the research overall: The study drew acute and convalescent COVID-19 samples from the United States, Italy and Spain. T cells, B-cell-depleted T cells, or PBMCs provided the cDNA or gDNA that served as material.

CDR1 is DFQATT, CDR2 SNEGSKA, per germline (reference sequence). Trimming took off 6 bases at V and 9 bases at J, with 14 bases between the two ends. The CDR3 has 11 amino acids. Recruitment covered about two dozen US areas and drew participants whose ages spanned roughly 18 to 89 years. Libraries were prepared by immunoSEQ multiplex PCR; TCRdb keeps only in-frame clonotypes and omits some of them. Altogether some 150,000 clones are present, roughly 82% being singletons, with the ten largest covering approximately 14%. The rearrangement links TRBV20-1 to TRBJ2-5, with D possibly being TRBD1 (5 bases). This receptor was taken from a man aged 45 to 65 who had recovered from COVID-19. The sequencing input was PBMCs or T cells enriched from blood (not recorded which). The CDR3 reads CSAQDKGPQYF. CDR3 bases: TGCAGTGCCCAGGACAAAGGGCCCCAGTACTTC.